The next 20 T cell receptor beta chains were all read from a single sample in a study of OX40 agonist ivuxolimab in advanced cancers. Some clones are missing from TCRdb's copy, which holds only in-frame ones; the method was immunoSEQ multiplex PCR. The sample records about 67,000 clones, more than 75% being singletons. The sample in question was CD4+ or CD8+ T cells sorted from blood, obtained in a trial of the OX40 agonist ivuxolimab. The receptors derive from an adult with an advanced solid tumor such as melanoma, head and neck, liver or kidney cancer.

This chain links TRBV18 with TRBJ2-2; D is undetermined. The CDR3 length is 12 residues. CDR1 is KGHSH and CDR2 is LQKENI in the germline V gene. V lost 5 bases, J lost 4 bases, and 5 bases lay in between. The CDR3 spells CASSTLTGELFF. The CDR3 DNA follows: TGTGCCAGCTCAACACTCACCGGGGAGCTGTTTTTT.

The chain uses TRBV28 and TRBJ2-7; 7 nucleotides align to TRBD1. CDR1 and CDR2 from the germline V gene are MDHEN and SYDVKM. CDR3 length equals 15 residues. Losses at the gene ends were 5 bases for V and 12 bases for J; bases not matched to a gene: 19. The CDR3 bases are TGTGCCAGCAGTCCGAACCCTCCCTTTACAGGGGCCACGTACTTC. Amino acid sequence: CASSPNPPFTGATYF.

CDR3 region: CASSLLGLAGNEQFF. Here the CDR3 DNA reads TGTGCCAGCAGTCTACTGGGACTAGCGGGCAATGAGCAGTTCTTC. The chain has TRBV27 and TRBJ2-1; 12 bases match TRBD2. Germline V gene lookup returns CDR1 MNHEY and CDR2 SMNVEV (reference sequence). V gave up 5 bases and J gave up 6 bases; unmatched junction bases: 5. The CDR3 totals 15 residues.

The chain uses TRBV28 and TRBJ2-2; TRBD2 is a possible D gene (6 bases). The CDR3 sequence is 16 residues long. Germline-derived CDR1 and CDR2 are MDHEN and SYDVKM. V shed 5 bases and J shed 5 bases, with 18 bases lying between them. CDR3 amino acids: CASSSGGAVRTGELFF. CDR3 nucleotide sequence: TGTGCCAGCAGTAGCGGAGGGGCGGTTCGGACCGGGGAGCTGTTTTTT.

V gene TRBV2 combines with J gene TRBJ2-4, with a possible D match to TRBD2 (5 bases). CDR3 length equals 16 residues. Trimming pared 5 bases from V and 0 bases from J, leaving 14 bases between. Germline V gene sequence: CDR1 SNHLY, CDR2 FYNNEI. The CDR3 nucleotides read TGTGCCAGCAGTCCAAGGACGGGAATAGCCAAAAACATTCAGTACTTC. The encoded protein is CASSPRTGIAKNIQYF.

The CDR3 nucleotides are TGTGCCAGCAAACAGGGCGAGGCGAACACTGAAGCTTTCTTT. This encodes CASKQGEANTEAFF. The chain is built from TRBV2 and TRBJ1-1, with D perhaps matching TRBD1 (6 bases). This CDR3 spans 14 amino acids. Germline CDR1 reads SNHLY; CDR2 reads FYNNEI. The ends were cut back, 7 bases at V and 1 base at J, with 13 bases in the middle.

The CDR3, as DNA: TGCGCCAGCAGCTCGCCGGGACTAGCGGGACCGGGTTATGAGCAGTTCTTC. It encodes CASSSPGLAGPGYEQFF. This sequence joins TRBV5-1 and TRBJ2-1; 13 bases are a match to TRBD2. The germline gives CDR1 SGHRS, CDR2 YFSETQ. The CDR3 spans 17 residues. Trimming removed 3 bases from V and 8 bases from J; junction bases left unmatched: 11. The full variable domain, in which reference TRBV5-1 and TRBJ2-1 provide the parts outside the CDR3, is KAGVTQTPRYLIKTRGQQVTLSCSPISGHRSVSWYQQTPGQGLQFLFEYFSETQRNKGNFPGRFSGRQFSNSRSEMNVSTLELGDSALYLCASSSPGLAGPGYEQFFGPGTRLTVL.

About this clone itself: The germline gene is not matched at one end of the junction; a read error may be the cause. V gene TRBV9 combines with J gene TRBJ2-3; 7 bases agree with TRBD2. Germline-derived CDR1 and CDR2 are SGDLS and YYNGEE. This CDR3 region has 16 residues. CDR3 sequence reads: CAGSPLGGLSTDTQYF. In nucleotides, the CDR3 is TGTGCCGGCAGCCCCCTCGGGGGGTTATCCACAGATACGCAGTATTTT.

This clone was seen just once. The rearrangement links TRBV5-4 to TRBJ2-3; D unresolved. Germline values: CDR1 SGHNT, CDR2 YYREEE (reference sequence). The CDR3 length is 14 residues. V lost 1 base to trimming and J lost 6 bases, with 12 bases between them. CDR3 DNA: TGTGCCAGCAGCTTGCGTGTAGGGTTGGATACGCAGTATTTT. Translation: CASSLRVGLDTQYF.

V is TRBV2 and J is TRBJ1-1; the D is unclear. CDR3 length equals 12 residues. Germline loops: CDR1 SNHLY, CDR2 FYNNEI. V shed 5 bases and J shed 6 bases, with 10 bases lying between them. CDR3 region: CASSREQAEAFF. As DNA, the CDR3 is TGTGCCAGCAGTAGGGAGCAGGCTGAAGCTTTCTTT.

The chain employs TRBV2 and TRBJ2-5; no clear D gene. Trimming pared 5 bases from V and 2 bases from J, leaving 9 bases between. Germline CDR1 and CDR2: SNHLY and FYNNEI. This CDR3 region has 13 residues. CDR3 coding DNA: TGTGCCAGCAGTAGTCAGGTACAAGAGACCCAGTACTTC. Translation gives CASSSQVQETQYF.

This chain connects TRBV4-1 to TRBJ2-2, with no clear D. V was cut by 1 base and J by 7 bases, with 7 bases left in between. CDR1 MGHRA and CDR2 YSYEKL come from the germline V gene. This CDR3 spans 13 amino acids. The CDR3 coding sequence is TGCGCCAGCAGCCAAGTGGGATACGGGGAGCTGTTTTTT. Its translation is CASSQVGYGELFF.

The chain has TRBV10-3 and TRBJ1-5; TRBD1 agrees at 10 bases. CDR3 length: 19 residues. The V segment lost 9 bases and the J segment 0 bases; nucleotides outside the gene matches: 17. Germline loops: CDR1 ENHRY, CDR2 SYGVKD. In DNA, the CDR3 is TGTGCCATACCGGGACAGGGGTCAGAAATTCCAATTAGCAATCAGCCCCAGCATTTT. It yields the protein CAIPGQGSEIPISNQPQHF.

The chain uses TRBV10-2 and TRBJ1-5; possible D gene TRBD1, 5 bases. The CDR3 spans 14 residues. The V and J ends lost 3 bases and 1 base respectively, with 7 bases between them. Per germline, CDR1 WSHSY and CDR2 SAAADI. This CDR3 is CASSDRQSNQPQHF. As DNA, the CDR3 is TGCGCCAGCAGTGATAGACAGAGCAATCAGCCCCAGCATTTT.

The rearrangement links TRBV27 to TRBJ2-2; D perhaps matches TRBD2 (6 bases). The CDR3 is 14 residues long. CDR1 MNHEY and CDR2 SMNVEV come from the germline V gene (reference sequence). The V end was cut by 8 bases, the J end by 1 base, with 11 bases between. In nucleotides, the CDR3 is TGTGCCAGCTTCACGGGACTGAACACCGGGGAGCTGTTTTTT. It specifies CASFTGLNTGELFF.

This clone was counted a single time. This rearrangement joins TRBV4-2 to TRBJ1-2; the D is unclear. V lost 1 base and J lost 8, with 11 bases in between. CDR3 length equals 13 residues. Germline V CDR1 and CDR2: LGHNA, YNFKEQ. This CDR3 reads CASSQGTWGGYTF. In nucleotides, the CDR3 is TGTGCCAGCAGCCAAGGTACGTGGGGAGGCTACACCTTC.

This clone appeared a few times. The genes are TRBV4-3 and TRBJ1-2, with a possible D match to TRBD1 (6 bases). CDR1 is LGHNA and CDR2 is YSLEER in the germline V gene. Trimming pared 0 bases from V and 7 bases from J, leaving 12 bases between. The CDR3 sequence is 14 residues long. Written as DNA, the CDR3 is TGCGCCAGCAGCCAAGATGAGGGACACTCTGGCTACACCTTC. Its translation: CASSQDEGHSGYTF.

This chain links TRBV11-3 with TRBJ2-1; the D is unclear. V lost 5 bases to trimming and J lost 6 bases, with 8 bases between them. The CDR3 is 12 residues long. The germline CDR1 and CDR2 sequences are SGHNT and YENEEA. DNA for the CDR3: TGTGCCAGCAGCCTCCACAGCAATGAGCAGTTCTTC. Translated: CASSLHSNEQFF. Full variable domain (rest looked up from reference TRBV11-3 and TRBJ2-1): EAGVVQSPRYKIIEKKQPVAFWCNPISGHNTLYWYLQNLGQGPELLIRYENEEAVDDSQLPKDRFSAERLKGVDSTLKIQPAELGDSAVYLCASSLHSNEQFFGPGTRLTVL.

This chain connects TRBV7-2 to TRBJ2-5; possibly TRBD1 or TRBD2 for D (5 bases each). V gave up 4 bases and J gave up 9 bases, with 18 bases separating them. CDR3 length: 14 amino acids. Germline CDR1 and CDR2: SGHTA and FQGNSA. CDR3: CASSSSDWGSSQYF. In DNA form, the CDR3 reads TGTGCCAGCAGCTCCTCGGACTGGGGGAGTTCCCAGTACTTC.

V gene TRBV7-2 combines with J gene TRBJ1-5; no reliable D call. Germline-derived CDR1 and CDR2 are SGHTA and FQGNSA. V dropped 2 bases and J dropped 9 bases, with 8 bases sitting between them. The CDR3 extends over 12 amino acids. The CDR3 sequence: CASSLLAGPQHF. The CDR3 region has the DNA TGTGCCAGCAGCTTATTGGCGGGGCCCCAGCATTTT. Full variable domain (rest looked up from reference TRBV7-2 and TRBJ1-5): GAGVSQSPSNKVTEKGKDVELRCDPISGHTALYWYRQSLGQGLEFLIYFQGNSAPDKSGLPSDRFSAERTGGSVSTLTIQRTQQEDSAVYLCASSLLAGPQHFGDGTRLSIL.